These 29 T cell receptor beta chains came from one sample sequenced in a study of cytomegalovirus exposure and HLA in healthy donors. Clones were sequenced by immunoSEQ multiplex PCR, and TCRdb holds only the in-frame ones, with some missing. The sample lists over 100,000 clones; over 85% were seen once. Sequenced: PBMCs. The receptors stem from a man younger than 40 in good health and CMV-seronegative.

The chain links TRBV7-6 to TRBJ1-1; weak D call: TRBD1 (6 bases). This CDR3 has 16 residues. Germline CDR1 SGHVS, CDR2 FNYEAQ. Trimming took 4 bases from V and 4 from J, leaving 19 bases between them. The CDR3 spells CASSSTGNLWSTEAFF. Here the CDR3 DNA reads TGTGCCAGCAGCTCAACAGGGAACCTCTGGAGCACTGAAGCTTTCTTT.

As for this clone: The sample contains more than one DNA sequence encoding this CDR3. The chain has TRBV18 and TRBJ2-5; D is possibly TRBD1 (5 bases). The germline V gene has CDR1 KGHSH and CDR2 LQKENI. V lost 3 bases to trimming and J lost 2 bases, with 7 bases between them. There are 13 residues in the CDR3. For the CDR3, the DNA is TGTGCCAGCTCACCGGGGCTGCAAGAGACCCAGTACTTC. Amino acids: CASSPGLQETQYF.

The genes are TRBV4-2 and TRBJ2-2; 7 nucleotides match TRBD1. Germline assignment: CDR1 LGHNA and CDR2 YNFKEQ. The CDR3 has 16 amino acids. J lost 2 bases, V lost 5 bases, and 8 bases had no gene match. The CDR3 DNA follows: TGTGCCAGCAGCGCGCGACAGGGCTATAACACCGGGGAGCTGTTTTTT. Amino acid sequence: CASSARQGYNTGELFF.

The chain is built from TRBV5-4 and TRBJ1-4; TRBD1 might be the D (6 bases). CDR1 and CDR2 (germline): SGHNT, YYREEE (reference sequence). V lost 5 bases and J 8 bases, leaving 22 bases between the germline ends. The CDR3 has 16 amino acids. The CDR3 DNA follows: TGTGCCAGCAGTATGGGCGGGGGCAGCCTGGGAGAAAAACTGTTTTTT. It translates to CASSMGGGSLGEKLFF.

The rearrangement joins TRBV28 to TRBJ2-3; D remains unclear. Trimming shortened V by 4 bases and J by 4 bases, and 12 bases separated the two germline ends. This CDR3 spans 14 amino acids. Germline assignment: CDR1 MDHEN and CDR2 SYDVKM. CDR3 nucleotides: TGTGCCAGCAGTTATAGCCTAGAGGCAGATACGCAGTATTTT. Translation: CASSYSLEADTQYF.

J is TRBJ1-5 and V is TRBV4-1, with D maybe TRBD1 (5 bases). Per germline, CDR1 MGHRA and CDR2 YSYEKL. This CDR3 has 15 residues. Between the trimmed V and J ends, which lost 4 bases and 3 bases, there was a span of 13 bases. In DNA form, the CDR3 reads TGCGCCAGCAGCCGCTCTCAGGGTTACAATCAGCCCCAGCATTTT. Translated: CASSRSQGYNQPQHF.

V gene TRBV7-2 combines with J gene TRBJ2-7; TRBD1 matches 9 bases. Germline V gene sequence: CDR1 SGHTA, CDR2 FQGNSA. CDR3 length: 17 residues. Trimming at V came to 2 bases and at J to 0 bases, leaving 8 bases not matched to a gene. The DNA of the CDR3 is TGTGCCAGCAGCTTATTGGGGACAGGGATTTACTCCTACGAGCAGTACTTC. As protein: CASSLLGTGIYSYEQYF.

This clone was counted a few times. The V and J genes are TRBV28 and TRBJ1-5, with D uncertain. CDR1 MDHEN and CDR2 SYDVKM come from the germline V gene. The V end was cut by 6 bases, the J end by 6 bases, with 9 bases between. This CDR3 is 12 amino acids long. CDR3 residues: CASRGGVQPQHF. The CDR3 coding sequence is TGTGCCAGCAGGGGAGGAGTTCAGCCCCAGCATTTT.

V usage is TRBV27 and J usage is TRBJ1-6; 8 bases are a match to TRBD1. CDR3 length: 14 residues. V was pared by 2 bases and J by 10 bases, with 4 bases of the junction left unmatched. Per the germline V gene, CDR1 is MNHEY and CDR2 is SMNVEV (reference sequence). The CDR3 loop is CASSLGQGGSPLHF. CDR3 coding DNA: TGTGCCAGCAGTTTAGGACAGGGTGGCTCACCCCTCCACTTT.

The gene calls are TRBV18 and TRBJ1-1, with D hard to call. V was clipped by 4 bases and J by 3 bases, with 12 bases between them. Germline V gene data show CDR1 as KGHSH and CDR2 as LQKENI. This CDR3 is 14 amino acids long. The CDR3 DNA reads TGTGCCAGCTCACTGGGGTTCGGGGACACTGAAGCTTTCTTT. This translates into CASSLGFGDTEAFF.

This sequence joins TRBV27 and TRBJ2-7; 8 positions agree with TRBD2. With 9 bases clipped from V and 1 base from J, the junction kept 11 bases outside the gene matches. The CDR3 loop spans 15 amino acids. CDR1 MNHEY and CDR2 SMNVEV come from the germline V gene (reference sequence). CDR3 DNA sequence: TGTGCCAGTCGTCCGGGGGGGGTGAGGTCCTACGAGCAGTACTTC. Amino acid sequence: CASRPGGVRSYEQYF.

V and J are TRBV7-2 and TRBJ1-2, with 7 positions matching TRBD1. Trimming took 3 bases from V and 8 from J; bases not matched to a gene: 12. The CDR3 has 15 residues. Germline CDR1 SGHTA, CDR2 FQGNSA. CDR3 loop: CASSLDRSWAGGYTF. The CDR3 nucleotides read TGTGCCAGCAGCTTGGACAGGTCCTGGGCGGGGGGCTACACCTTC.

This clone was counted a few times. The chain links TRBV18 to TRBJ1-5; 12 bases align to TRBD1. The germline gives CDR1 KGHSH, CDR2 LQKENI. Losses at the gene ends were 6 bases for V and 4 bases for J; bases not matched to a gene: 10. The CDR3 loop spans 17 amino acids. CDR3 coding DNA: TGTGCCAGCTCGCCGGCTGGGGGACAGGGGGCTAATCAGCCCCAGCATTTT. The encoded protein is CASSPAGGQGANQPQHF.

V and J are TRBV19 and TRBJ2-3, with D perhaps TRBD1 (5 bases). CDR1 and CDR2 (germline): LNHDA, SQIVND (reference sequence). V lost 4 bases and J 2 bases, leaving 7 bases between the germline ends. The CDR3 is made up of 13 amino acids. The CDR3 spells CASSTQVTDTQYF. CDR3 nucleotides: TGTGCCAGTAGTACACAGGTCACAGATACGCAGTATTTT.

This clone was recorded only once. This chain joins TRBV5-4 and TRBJ2-4; 12 bases line up with TRBD2. The V segment lost 4 bases and the J segment 8 bases; nucleotides outside the gene matches: 7. This CDR3 contains 15 residues. Germline V gene data show CDR1 as SGHNT and CDR2 as YYREEE (reference sequence). The CDR3 coding sequence is TGTGCCAGCAGCGCTGGGACTAGCGGGCGGTACATTCAGTACTTC. As protein: CASSAGTSGRYIQYF.

V usage is TRBV6-1 and J usage is TRBJ2-7; the D gene is possibly TRBD2 (6 bases). The germline V and J ends were trimmed by 9 bases and 4 bases, with 13 bases remaining between them. This CDR3 region has 12 residues. CDR1 and CDR2 (germline): MNHNS, SASEGT. For the CDR3, the DNA is TGTGCCAGTCAGGCCGGGAGATACGAGCAGTACTTC. This codes for CASQAGRYEQYF.

This sequence joins TRBV14 and TRBJ2-7, with D possibly TRBD2 on 6 matching bases. From germline, CDR1 is SGHDN and CDR2 FVKESK. The CDR3 has 14 residues. V lost 1 base and J 7 bases, leaving 14 bases between the germline ends. The CDR3 region is CASSQAGVMGEQYF. Written as DNA, the CDR3 is TGTGCCAGCAGCCAAGCGGGGGTCATGGGGGAGCAGTACTTC. The variable domain in full, completed from reference TRBV14 and TRBJ2-7, reads EAGVTQFPSHSVIEKGQTVTLRCDPISGHDNLYWYRRVMGKEIKFLLHFVKESKQDESGMPNNRFLAERTGGTYSTLKVQPAELEDSGVYFCASSQAGVMGEQYFGPGTRLTVT.

This chain links TRBV9 with TRBJ2-1; D gene uncertain. CDR1 SGDLS and CDR2 YYNGEE come from the germline V gene. V lost 0 bases and J 9 bases, leaving 4 bases between the germline ends. The CDR3 runs to 11 residues. Written as DNA, the CDR3 is TGTGCCAGCAGCGTAGGCGTTGAGCAGTTCTTC. Amino acids: CASSVGVEQFF.

The rearrangement joins TRBV7-6 to TRBJ2-1; perhaps TRBD2 as D (5 bases). The CDR3 runs to 14 residues. V lost 5 bases and J lost 7, with 15 bases in between. Germline assignment: CDR1 SGHVS and CDR2 FNYEAQ. CDR3 DNA: TGTGCCAGCAGCCCAACACGGGGAAGAAATGAGCAGTTCTTC. Translating it yields CASSPTRGRNEQFF. Filled out from reference TRBV7-6 and TRBJ2-1, the complete variable domain reads GAGVSQSPRYKVTKRGQDVALRCDPISGHVSLYWYRQALGQGPEFLTYFNYEAQQDKSGLPNDRFSAERPEGSISTLTIQRTEQRDSAMYRCASSPTRGRNEQFFGPGTRLTVL.

V is TRBV2 and J is TRBJ2-7, with 8 bases matching TRBD1. Germline V lookup: CDR1 SNHLY, CDR2 FYNNEI. With 5 bases clipped from V and 6 bases from J, the junction kept 9 bases outside the gene matches. This CDR3 has 14 amino acids. CDR3 loop: CASSTRAGGSEQYF. The CDR3 nucleotides read TGTGCCAGCAGTACCAGGGCAGGGGGCTCCGAGCAGTACTTC.

The rearrangement joins TRBV5-1 to TRBJ2-1, with D possibly being TRBD1 (6 bases). The length of the CDR3 is 13 residues. The ends were cut back, 3 bases at V and 7 bases at J, with 11 bases in the middle. Germline V lookup: CDR1 SGHRS, CDR2 YFSETQ. CDR3: CASSYTGRNEQFF. The CDR3 DNA reads as TGCGCCAGCAGCTACACAGGGCGTAATGAGCAGTTCTTC.

The rearrangement joins TRBV6-5 to TRBJ2-7; D unresolved. The length of the CDR3 is 13 residues. The V end lost 5 bases, the J end lost 4 bases, and 12 bases lay between the germline ends. Germline CDR1 is MNHEY and CDR2 is SVGAGI. The chain's CDR3 is CASSLVFQYEQYF. In DNA form, the CDR3 reads TGTGCCAGCAGTCTGGTTTTTCAGTACGAGCAGTACTTC.

In DNA form, the CDR3 reads TGTGCCAGCGCGGCGGGGTCCTTCTCCTACGAGCAGTACTTC. It encodes CASAAGSFSYEQYF. J is TRBJ2-7 and V is TRBV2; the D gene is possibly TRBD2 (6 bases). The CDR3 has 14 amino acids. The V end was cut by 8 bases, the J end by 0 bases, with 14 bases between. Germline CDR1 is SNHLY and CDR2 is FYNNEI.

The chain joins TRBV5-4 to TRBJ1-1; the match to TRBD1 covers 7 bases. Per the germline V gene, CDR1 is SGHNT and CDR2 is YYREEE (reference sequence). Trimming removed 5 bases from V and 4 bases from J; junction bases left unmatched: 5. CDR3 length: 13 amino acids. CDR3 sequence reads: CASRAQGSTEAFF. The CDR3 DNA sequence: TGTGCCAGCAGGGCACAGGGGTCCACTGAAGCTTTCTTT.

The rearrangement links TRBV27 to TRBJ2-1, with 7 bases that match TRBD1. This CDR3 is built from 13 residues. After removal of 8 bases from V and 3 bases from J, the junction contained 4 bases not matched to a gene. CDR1 is MNHEY and CDR2 is SMNVEV in the germline V gene (reference sequence). The CDR3 DNA follows: TGTGCCAGCCATCGACAGGGCTACAATGAGCAGTTCTTC. Its protein product is CASHRQGYNEQFF.

Only one count was recorded for this clone. This chain uses TRBV2 with TRBJ1-2; a weak D match, TRBD1 (6 bases). The CDR3 consists of 15 residues. The germline V gene encodes CDR1 SNHLY and CDR2 FYNNEI. V was shortened by 2 bases and J by 7 bases, with 17 bases between the two germline ends. The DNA for the CDR3 is TGTGCCAGCAGTGAACGGCAGGGGCGTGCCGGTGGCTACACCTTC. Its translation: CASSERQGRAGGYTF.

V and J are TRBV2 and TRBJ1-1; D is unclear. This CDR3 has 13 residues. The V and J ends lost 1 base and 7 bases respectively, with 10 bases between them. Germline loops: CDR1 SNHLY, CDR2 FYNNEI. The CDR3 here is CASSEGHGDEAFF. Here the CDR3 DNA reads TGTGCCAGCAGTGAAGGACACGGTGATGAAGCTTTCTTT.

This clone was seen a handful of times. The gene calls are TRBV7-9 and TRBJ1-2; D is perhaps TRBD1 (6 bases). CDR3 length: 13 amino acids. CDR1 and CDR2 from the germline V gene are SEHNR and FQNEAQ (reference sequence). Trimming pared 6 bases from V and 3 bases from J, leaving 11 bases between. The CDR3 DNA reads TGTGCCAGCAGGGACAGCGCGTACTATGGCTACACCTTC. Its translation: CASRDSAYYGYTF.

The genes are TRBV5-6 and TRBJ2-1; D possibly corresponds to TRBD2 (5 bases). Trimming cost V 4 bases and J 0 bases, with 14 bases left between them. CDR1 is SGHDT and CDR2 is YYEEEE in the germline V gene. The CDR3 extends over 16 amino acids. CDR3 residues: CASSQEVVSSYNEQFF. CDR3 nucleotide sequence: TGTGCCAGCAGCCAGGAGGTAGTTAGCTCCTACAATGAGCAGTTCTTC.